This T cell receptor (beta chain) was profiled in a study of Graves' ophthalmopathy and Graves' hyperthyroidism. This CDR3 contains 17 residues. Germline CDR1 SGDLS, CDR2 YYNGEE. Between the trimmed V and J ends, which lost 4 bases and 3 bases, there was a span of 20 bases. Amplification targeted the TCR beta CDR3 regions, with RNA transcripts as the source material. Scientists carried out first-round RT-PCR using HTBI primers and then a second-round multiplex PCR. One entry per CDR3 protein results from TCRdb running MiXCR on the multiplex PCR reads. The repertoire includes more than 1,000,000 distinct CDR3 sequences, about 38% of them detected once, and roughly 10% sits in the top ten.

The clonotype originates from an adult man with Graves' hyperthyroidism. Sequenced: peripheral blood or thyroid tissue (not recorded which). The J gene is TRBJ1-5, the V gene TRBV9; no definite D call. The CDR3 DNA follows: TGTGCCAGCAGCCCTAGGATAGGGAGGACCCTCAATCAGCCCCAGCATTTT. As protein: CASSPRIGRTLNQPQHF.